This TCR beta chain stems from a study of cytomegalovirus exposure and HLA in healthy donors. In the study overall: A prior study identified 120 million or so unique TCR beta sequences from about 179 million T cells.

Overall study findings and caveats: Later, TCR association rates were found to vary by HLA locus, highest for DRB1 and lowest for HLA-C.

Of note for this clone: Antigen: not known.

V lost 1 base and J 7 bases, leaving 11 bases between the germline ends. The CDR3 contains 15 residues. Germline lookup yields CDR1 SGHTA and CDR2 FQGNSA. With 60 Vbeta and 13 Jbeta primers, the PCR was carried out. The data were produced by immunoSEQ multiplex PCR, yet TCRdb's version contains in-frame clones alone and is incomplete. In the table there are approximately 88,000 clones, more than 70% of which are singletons. Sampled while nominally healthy, donors likely had unrecorded immune exposures. Material for sequencing was PBMCs. V and J are TRBV7-2 and TRBJ1-6, with D possibly matching TRBD1 (5 bases). The receptor's source is a man aged 30 to 45 in good health and CMV-seronegative. The CDR3: CASSLGQGSNSPLHF. The CDR3 DNA reads TGTGCCAGCAGCTTAGGGCAGGGTTCAAATTCACCCCTCCACTTT. Complete variable domain (other parts from reference TRBV7-2 and TRBJ1-6): GAGVSQSPSNKVTEKGKDVELRCDPISGHTALYWYRQSLGQGLEFLIYFQGNSAPDKSGLPSDRFSAERTGGSVSTLTIQRTQQEDSAVYLCASSLGQGSNSPLHFGNGTRLTVT.